This T cell receptor (beta chain) was sequenced in a study of CD4+ T cells in melanoma. Study results and limitations: CD8+ T cell, macrophage and B cell function reportedly correlated with neoantigen-specific CD4+ T cells. Neoantigen-specific CD4+ T cells in melanoma reportedly had diverse differentiation states.

CDR3 length: 13 residues. Germline V CDR1 and CDR2: SGDLS, YYNGEE. The V and J ends lost 4 bases and 4 bases respectively, with 11 bases between them. This clone was recorded once. What it binds is unknown. The data were produced by immunoSEQ multiplex PCR, yet TCRdb's version contains in-frame clones alone and is incomplete. The data contain about 5,700 clones, about 70% of them seen just once; the ten biggest clones take up approximately 25%. The sequencing sample was made of cells from a culture (not recorded whether cultured in vitro). The clonotype was recovered from a human donor with melanoma. The chain couples TRBV9 to TRBJ1-2; weak D call: TRBD1 (5 bases). CDR3 amino acids: CASSFTGTYGYTF. As DNA, the CDR3 is TGTGCCAGCAGCTTCACCGGGACCTATGGCTACACCTTC.